The T cell receptor (beta chain) under discussion was sequenced for a study of identical twins. TCRdb processed the 5' RACE reads anew with MiXCR; each CDR3 protein has one entry. The sample has some 1,700,000 distinct CDR3 sequences, about 31% seen once. All donors comprised healthy Caucasians. Findings and limits, study-wide: The more abundant beta clonotypes in cord blood had fewer insertions, and memory repertoires did not show this. Invariant cells of the MAIT and iNKT types might have partly distorted the zero-insertion analyses.

Concerning this clonotype: Antigen specificity is unknown.

Unmatched junction bases numbered 14, after V lost 2 bases and J lost 4 bases. From germline, CDR1 is DFQATT and CDR2 SNEGSKA (reference sequence). The CDR3 has 17 amino acids. V is TRBV20-1 and J is TRBJ2-3; 8 bases agree with TRBD2. This clonotype was obtained from a newborn girl in good health. The sample was cord blood. The CDR3 sequence is CSARPARLAISADTQYF. The DNA of the CDR3 is TGCAGTGCTAGACCGGCGAGACTAGCGATTAGTGCAGATACGCAGTATTTT.